This T cell receptor beta chain is from a study of T cell responses to AZD1222 COVID-19 vaccine. Study outcomes and limitations: Most donors were white British, females outnumbered males, and clonal diversity was possibly underestimated.

CDR3 length equals 14 residues. Germline-derived CDR1 and CDR2 are LNHDA and SQIVND (reference sequence). With 8 bases removed from V and 0 bases from J, the gap between germline ends came to 11 bases. This clone turned up a few times. Its antigen is unknown. Libraries were prepared by immunoSEQ multiplex PCR; TCRdb keeps only in-frame clonotypes and omits some of them. The sample records some 130,000 clones, 92% being singletons. The source material was peripheral blood, sampled on day 0 of AZD1222 vaccination. This receptor was taken from an adult in good health. The chain carries TRBV19 and TRBJ2-1; D is possibly TRBD1 (5 bases). Here the CDR3 DNA reads TGTGCCAGTCAGGGTCCCAGCTCCTACAATGAGCAGTTCTTC. The encoded protein is CASQGPSSYNEQFF.